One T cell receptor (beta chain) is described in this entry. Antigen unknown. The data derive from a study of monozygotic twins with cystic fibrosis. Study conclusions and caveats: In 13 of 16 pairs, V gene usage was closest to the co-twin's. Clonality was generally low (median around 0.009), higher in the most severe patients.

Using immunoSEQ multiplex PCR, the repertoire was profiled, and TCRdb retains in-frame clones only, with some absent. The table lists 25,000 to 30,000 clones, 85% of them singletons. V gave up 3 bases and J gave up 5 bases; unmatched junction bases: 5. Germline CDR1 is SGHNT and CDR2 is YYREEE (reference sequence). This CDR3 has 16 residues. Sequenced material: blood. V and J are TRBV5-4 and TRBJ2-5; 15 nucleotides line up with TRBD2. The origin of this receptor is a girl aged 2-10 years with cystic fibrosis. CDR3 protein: CASSSRTSGRVETQYF. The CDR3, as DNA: TGTGCCAGCAGCTCCCGGACTAGCGGGAGGGTGGAGACCCAGTACTTC.